This TCR beta chain was captured in a study of T cells in Graves' hyperthyroidism and ophthalmopathy. Broader study findings: Through a model of 13 V-J features, ophthalmopathy was separated from stable hyperthyroidism.

Graves' hyperthyroidism without ophthalmopathy progression within 18 months was termed stable. Researchers barred patients who had uncontrolled infection, other autoimmune disease, pregnancy or lactation. The CDR3 has 15 amino acids. CDR1 is MNHNS and CDR2 is SASEGT in the germline V gene. The ends were cut back, 4 bases at V and 9 bases at J, with 16 bases in the middle. This clonotype occurred a few times. Its antigen is not known. TCR beta CDR3 sequences were amplified from RNA transcripts. The study used the HTBI primer set for a first-round RT-PCR of the TCR CDR3. Each CDR3 protein is one row after TCRdb ran MiXCR on the multiplex PCR reads. The sample includes hundreds of thousands of distinct CDR3 sequences, about 15% of them seen just once.

Input material: blood. The V and J genes are TRBV6-1 and TRBJ1-6, with D maybe TRBD1 (5 bases). The source is a woman aged 40 to 55 with Graves' hyperthyroidism. The CDR3 nucleotides are TGTGCCAGCAGTGGGGGCCTTCCACAAGGTTCACCCCTCCACTTT. It yields the protein CASSGGLPQGSPLHF.